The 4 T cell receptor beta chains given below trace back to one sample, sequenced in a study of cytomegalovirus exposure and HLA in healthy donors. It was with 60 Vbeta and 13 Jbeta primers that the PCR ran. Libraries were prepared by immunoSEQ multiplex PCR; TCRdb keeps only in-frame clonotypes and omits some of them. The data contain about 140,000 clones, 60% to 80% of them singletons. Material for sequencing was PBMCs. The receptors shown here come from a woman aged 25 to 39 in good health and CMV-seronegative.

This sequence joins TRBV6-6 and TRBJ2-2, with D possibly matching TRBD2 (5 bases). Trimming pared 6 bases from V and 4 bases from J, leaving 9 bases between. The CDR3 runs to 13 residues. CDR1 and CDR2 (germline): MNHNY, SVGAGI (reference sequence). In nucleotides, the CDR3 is TGTGCCAGCAGAACTAGGGTCACCGGGGAGCTGTTTTTT. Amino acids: CASRTRVTGELFF.

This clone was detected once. The chain's CDR3 is CASSLGAGGNSGANVLTF. Here the CDR3 DNA reads TGCGCCAGCAGCTTGGGTGCAGGGGGAAACTCTGGGGCCAACGTCCTGACTTTC. The chain combines TRBV5-1 with TRBJ2-6; TRBD1 matches at 7 bases. The CDR3 consists of 18 residues. CDR1 and CDR2 (germline): SGHRS, YFSETQ. Trimming took 0 bases from V and 0 from J; bases not matched to a gene: 6. Full variable domain (missing parts from reference TRBV5-1 and TRBJ2-6): KAGVTQTPRYLIKTRGQQVTLSCSPISGHRSVSWYQQTPGQGLQFLFEYFSETQRNKGNFPGRFSGRQFSNSRSEMNVSTLELGDSALYLCASSLGAGGNSGANVLTFGAGSRLTVL.

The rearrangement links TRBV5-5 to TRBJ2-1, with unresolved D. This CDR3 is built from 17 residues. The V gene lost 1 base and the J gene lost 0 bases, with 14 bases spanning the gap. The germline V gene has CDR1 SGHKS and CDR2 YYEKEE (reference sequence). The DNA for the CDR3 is TGTGCCAGCAGCTTGTCTCCAGGCCCCAGCTCCTACAATGAGCAGTTCTTC. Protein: CASSLSPGPSSYNEQFF. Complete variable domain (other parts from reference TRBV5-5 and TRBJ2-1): DAGVTQSPTHLIKTRGQQVTLRCSPISGHKSVSWYQQVLGQGPQFIFQYYEKEERGRGNFPDRFSARQFPNYSSELNVNALLLGDSALYLCASSLSPGPSSYNEQFFGPGTRLTVL.

CDR3 amino acids: CASSEGSGRMGNEQFF. The CDR3 bases are TGTGCCAGCAGCGAGGGTAGCGGGAGAATGGGGAATGAGCAGTTCTTC. The chain combines TRBV13 with TRBJ2-1; 9 positions match TRBD2. There are 16 residues in the CDR3. The V and J ends lost 5 bases and 7 bases, in that order; junction bases with no gene match: 12. CDR1 is PRHDT, CDR2 FYEKMQ, per germline (reference sequence).